The rows below give T cell receptor beta chains drawn from one sample of a study of regulatory T cells in long-lasting Graves disease. From the multiplex PCR reads, TCRdb called clonotypes with MiXCR, one entry per CDR3 protein. The repertoire has approximately 360,000 distinct CDR3 sequences, 12% of them found once; the top ten carry 15% to 20%. This sample also appeared in a second study, on T cells in Graves' hyperthyroidism and ophthalmopathy.

The sample consisted of peripheral blood mononuclear cells (PBMCs), taken at new diagnosis, from a patient treated with antithyroid drugs. Receptors originate from a young woman with Graves disease. Each CDR3 is given without its conserved first and last residue.

V,J,CDR3
TRBV20-1,TRBJ1-4,SAWTAAEKLF
TRBV29-1,TRBJ2-6,SVLGQFLSGANVLT
TRBV10-2,TRBJ2-1,ASSESGGGVTREQF
TRBV6-1,TRBJ1-2,ASSSKLQGATYCYT
TRBV20-1,TRBJ2-1,SARNLGSTYNEQF
TRBV29-1,TRBJ1-3,SVEGGAGNTIY
TRBV20-1,TRBJ2-7,SARGASWYEQY
TRBV7-9,TRBJ1-2,ASSLVGTGANYGYT
TRBV4-1,TRBJ2-1,ASSPSSSDEQF
TRBV3-1,TRBJ2-2,ASSQASTGLGELF
TRBV12-3/TRBV12-4,TRBJ2-3,ASSRVLAGYQDTQY
TRBV6-1,TRBJ2-3,ASSDANGTDTQY
TRBV2,TRBJ1-6,ASRGEVDSPLH
TRBV20-1,TRBJ2-1,SATRGGTSGNSEQF
TRBV28,TRBJ1-1,ASRIQGLNTEAF
TRBV6-2/TRBV6-3,TRBJ2-2,ASKTGLAGDTGELF
TRBV29-1,TRBJ2-3,SVVVRGEPDTQY
TRBV19,TRBJ1-1,ASFTGATEAF
TRBV9,TRBJ1-2,ASSVEPGHGLSGGYT
TRBV4-3,TRBJ2-1,ASSQGRETYNEQF
TRBV12-3/TRBV12-4,TRBJ1-3,ASSSSGARKANTIY
TRBV28,TRBJ1-1,ASSLQGYPEAF
TRBV27,TRBJ2-1,ASSLSVGLAGGPVYDEQF
TRBV6-4,TRBJ2-3,ASRKGHNTDTQY
TRBV7-9,TRBJ2-3,ASSHVGGGRTDTQY
TRBV10-3,TRBJ2-2,AISEHPGLAGVDPRTGELF